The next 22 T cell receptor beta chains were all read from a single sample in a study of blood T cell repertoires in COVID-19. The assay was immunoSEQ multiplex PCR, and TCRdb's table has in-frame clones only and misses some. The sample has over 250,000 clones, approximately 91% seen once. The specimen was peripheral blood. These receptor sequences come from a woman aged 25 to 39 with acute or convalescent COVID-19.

The CDR3 sequence: CASSLADRNPYEQYF. The CDR3, as DNA: TGCGCCAGCAGCTTGGCTGACAGGAACCCCTACGAGCAGTACTTC. The chain combines TRBV5-1 with TRBJ2-7, with a tentative D call TRBD1 (6 bases). Per the germline V gene, CDR1 is SGHRS and CDR2 is YFSETQ. The CDR3 has 15 amino acids. V lost 0 bases and J lost 2, with 12 bases in between.

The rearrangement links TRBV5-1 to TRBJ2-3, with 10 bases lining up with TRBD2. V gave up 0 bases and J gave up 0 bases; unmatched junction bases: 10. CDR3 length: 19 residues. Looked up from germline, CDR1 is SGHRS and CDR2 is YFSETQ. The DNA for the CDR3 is TGCGCCAGCAGCTTGGTCATGCCTAGCGGGAGCACGAGCACAGATACGCAGTATTTT. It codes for CASSLVMPSGSTSTDTQYF.

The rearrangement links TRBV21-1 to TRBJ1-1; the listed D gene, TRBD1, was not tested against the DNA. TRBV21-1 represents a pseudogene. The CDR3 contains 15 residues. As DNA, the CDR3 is TGTGCCAGCAGCAAAACGGGACAGGGATGGACTGAAGCTTTCTTT. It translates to CASSKTGQGWTEAFF.

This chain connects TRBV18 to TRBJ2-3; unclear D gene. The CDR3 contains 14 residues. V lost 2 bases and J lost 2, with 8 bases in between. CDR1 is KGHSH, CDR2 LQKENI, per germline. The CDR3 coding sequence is TGTGCCAGCTCACCAGCGACATTCACAGATACGCAGTATTTT. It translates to CASSPATFTDTQYF. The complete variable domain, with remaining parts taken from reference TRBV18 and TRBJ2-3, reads NAGVMQNPRHLVRRRGQEARLRCSPMKGHSHVYWYRQLPEEGLKFMVYLQKENIIDESGMPKERFSAEFPKEGPSILRIQQVVRGDSAAYFCASSPATFTDTQYFGPGTRLTVL.

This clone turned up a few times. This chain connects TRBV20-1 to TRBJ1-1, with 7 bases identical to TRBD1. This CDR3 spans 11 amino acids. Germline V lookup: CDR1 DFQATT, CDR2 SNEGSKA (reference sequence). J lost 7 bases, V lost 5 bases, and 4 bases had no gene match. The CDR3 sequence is CSAGGQFEAFF. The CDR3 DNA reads TGCAGTGCTGGGGGACAGTTTGAAGCTTTCTTT.

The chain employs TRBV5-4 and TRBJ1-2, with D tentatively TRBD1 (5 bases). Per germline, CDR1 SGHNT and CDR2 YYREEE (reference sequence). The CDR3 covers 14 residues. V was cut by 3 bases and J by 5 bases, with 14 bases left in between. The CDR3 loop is CASSWKGIPYGYTF. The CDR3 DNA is TGTGCCAGCAGCTGGAAGGGGATTCCTTATGGCTACACCTTC.

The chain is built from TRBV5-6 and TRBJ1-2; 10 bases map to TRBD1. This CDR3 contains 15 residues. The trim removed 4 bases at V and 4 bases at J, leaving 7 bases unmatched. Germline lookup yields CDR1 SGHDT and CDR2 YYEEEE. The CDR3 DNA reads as TGTGCCAGCAGCGACACCGGGACAGGGGCCTATGGCTACACCTTC. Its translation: CASSDTGTGAYGYTF.

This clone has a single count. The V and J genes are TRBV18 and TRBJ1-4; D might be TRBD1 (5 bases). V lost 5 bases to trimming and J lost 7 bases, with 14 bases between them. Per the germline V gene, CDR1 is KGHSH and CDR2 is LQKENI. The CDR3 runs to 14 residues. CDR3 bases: TGTGCCAGCTCATCTTACAACAGGATTGAAAAACTGTTTTTT. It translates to CASSSYNRIEKLFF.

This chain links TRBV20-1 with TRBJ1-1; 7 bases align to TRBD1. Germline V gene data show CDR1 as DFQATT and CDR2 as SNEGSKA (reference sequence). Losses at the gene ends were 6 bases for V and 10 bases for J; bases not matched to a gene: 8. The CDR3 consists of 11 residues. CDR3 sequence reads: CSARDRQGAFF. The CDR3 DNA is TGCAGTGCCCGCGACCGACAGGGAGCTTTCTTT.

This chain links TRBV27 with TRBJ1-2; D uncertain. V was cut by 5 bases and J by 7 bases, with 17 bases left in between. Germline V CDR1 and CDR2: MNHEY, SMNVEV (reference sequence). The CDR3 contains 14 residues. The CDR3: CASSNRLIPSGYTF. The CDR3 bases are TGTGCCAGCAGTAATAGATTGATCCCTTCTGGCTACACCTTC.

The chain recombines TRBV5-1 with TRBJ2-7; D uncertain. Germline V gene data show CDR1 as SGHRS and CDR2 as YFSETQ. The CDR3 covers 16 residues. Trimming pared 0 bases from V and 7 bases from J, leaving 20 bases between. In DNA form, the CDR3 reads TGCGCCAGCAGCTTGGTTGTAGACGGCCGATCAGGAGAGCAGTACTTC. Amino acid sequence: CASSLVVDGRSGEQYF.

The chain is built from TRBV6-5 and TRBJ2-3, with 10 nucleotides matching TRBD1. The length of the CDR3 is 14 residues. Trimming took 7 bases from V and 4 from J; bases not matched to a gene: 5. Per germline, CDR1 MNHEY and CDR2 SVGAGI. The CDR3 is CASKQTGGPDTQYF. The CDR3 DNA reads TGTGCCAGCAAGCAGACAGGGGGCCCAGATACGCAGTATTTT.

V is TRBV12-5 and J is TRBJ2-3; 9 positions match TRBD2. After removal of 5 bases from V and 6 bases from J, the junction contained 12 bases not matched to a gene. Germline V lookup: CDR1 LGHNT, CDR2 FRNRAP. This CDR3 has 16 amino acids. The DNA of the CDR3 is TGTGCTAGTGGTCTCAAGGCTAGCGGGGCCTTGGATACGCAGTATTTT. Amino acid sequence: CASGLKASGALDTQYF.

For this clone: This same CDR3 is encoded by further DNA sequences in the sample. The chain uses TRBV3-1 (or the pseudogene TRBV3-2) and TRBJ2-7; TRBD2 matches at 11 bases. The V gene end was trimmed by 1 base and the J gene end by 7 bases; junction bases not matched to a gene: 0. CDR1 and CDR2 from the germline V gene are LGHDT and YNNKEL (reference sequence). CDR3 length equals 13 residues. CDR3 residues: CASSQGLAGEQYF. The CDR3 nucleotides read TGTGCCAGCAGCCAAGGACTAGCGGGGGAGCAGTACTTC.

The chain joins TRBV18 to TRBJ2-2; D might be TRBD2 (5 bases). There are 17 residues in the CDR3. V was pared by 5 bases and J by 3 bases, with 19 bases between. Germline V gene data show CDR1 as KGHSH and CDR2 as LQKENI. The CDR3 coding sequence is TGTGCCAGCTCATCCTCACTGGGCGGGCCGGACACCGGGGAGCTGTTTTTT. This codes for CASSSSLGGPDTGELFF.

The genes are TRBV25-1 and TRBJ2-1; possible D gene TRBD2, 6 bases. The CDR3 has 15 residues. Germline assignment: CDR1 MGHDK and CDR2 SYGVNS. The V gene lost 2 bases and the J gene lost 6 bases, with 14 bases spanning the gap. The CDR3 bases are TGTGCCAGCAGTGAAAGAACCGGGAGAGGCAATGAGCAGTTCTTC. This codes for CASSERTGRGNEQFF.

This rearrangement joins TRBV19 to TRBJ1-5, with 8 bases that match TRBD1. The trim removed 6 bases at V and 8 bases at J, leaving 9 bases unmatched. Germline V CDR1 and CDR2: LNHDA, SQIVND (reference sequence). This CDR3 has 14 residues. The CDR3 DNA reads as TGTGCCAGTAGGAGAGGACAGGGCCTGGAGCCCCAGCATTTT. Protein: CASRRGQGLEPQHF.

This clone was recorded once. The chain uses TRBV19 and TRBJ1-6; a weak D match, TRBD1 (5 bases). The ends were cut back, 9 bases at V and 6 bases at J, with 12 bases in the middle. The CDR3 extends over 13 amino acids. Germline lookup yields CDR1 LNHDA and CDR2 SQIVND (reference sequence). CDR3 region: CASRQYFNSPLHF. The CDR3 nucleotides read TGTGCCAGCAGACAGTACTTTAATTCACCCCTCCACTTT.

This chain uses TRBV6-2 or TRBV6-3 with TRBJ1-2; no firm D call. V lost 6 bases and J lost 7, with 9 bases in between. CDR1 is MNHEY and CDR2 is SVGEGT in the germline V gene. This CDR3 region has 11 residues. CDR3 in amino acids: CASSPSGGYTF. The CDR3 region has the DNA TGTGCCAGCAGCCCCTCCGGTGGCTACACCTTC.

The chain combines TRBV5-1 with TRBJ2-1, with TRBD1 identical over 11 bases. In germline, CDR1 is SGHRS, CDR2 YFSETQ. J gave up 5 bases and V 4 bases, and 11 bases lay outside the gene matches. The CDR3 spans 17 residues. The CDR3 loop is CASSNGQGAHPHNEQFF. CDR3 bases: TGCGCCAGCAGCAATGGACAGGGGGCCCATCCACACAATGAGCAGTTCTTC.

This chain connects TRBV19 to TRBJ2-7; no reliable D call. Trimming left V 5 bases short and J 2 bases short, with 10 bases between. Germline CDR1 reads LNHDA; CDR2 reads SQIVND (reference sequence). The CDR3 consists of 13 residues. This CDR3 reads CASSPTSPYEQYF. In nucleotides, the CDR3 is TGTGCCAGTAGTCCCACATCGCCCTACGAGCAGTACTTC.

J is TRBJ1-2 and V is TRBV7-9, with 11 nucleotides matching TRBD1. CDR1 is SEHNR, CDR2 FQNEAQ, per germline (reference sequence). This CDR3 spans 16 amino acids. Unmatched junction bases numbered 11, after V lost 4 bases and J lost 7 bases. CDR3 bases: TGTGCCAGCAGCTGGGACAGGGGGGCCGCTCTAGCTGGCTACACCTTC. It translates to CASSWDRGAALAGYTF.